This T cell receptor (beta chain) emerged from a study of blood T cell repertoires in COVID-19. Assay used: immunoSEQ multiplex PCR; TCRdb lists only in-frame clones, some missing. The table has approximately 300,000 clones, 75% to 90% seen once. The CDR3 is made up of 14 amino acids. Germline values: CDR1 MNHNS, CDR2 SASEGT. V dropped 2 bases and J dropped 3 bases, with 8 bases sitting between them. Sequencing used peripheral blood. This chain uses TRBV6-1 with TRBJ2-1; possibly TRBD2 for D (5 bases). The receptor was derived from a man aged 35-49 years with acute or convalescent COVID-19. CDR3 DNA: TGTGCCAGCAGTGAACCCGGGGTCTACAATGAGCAGTTCTTC. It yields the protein CASSEPGVYNEQFF.